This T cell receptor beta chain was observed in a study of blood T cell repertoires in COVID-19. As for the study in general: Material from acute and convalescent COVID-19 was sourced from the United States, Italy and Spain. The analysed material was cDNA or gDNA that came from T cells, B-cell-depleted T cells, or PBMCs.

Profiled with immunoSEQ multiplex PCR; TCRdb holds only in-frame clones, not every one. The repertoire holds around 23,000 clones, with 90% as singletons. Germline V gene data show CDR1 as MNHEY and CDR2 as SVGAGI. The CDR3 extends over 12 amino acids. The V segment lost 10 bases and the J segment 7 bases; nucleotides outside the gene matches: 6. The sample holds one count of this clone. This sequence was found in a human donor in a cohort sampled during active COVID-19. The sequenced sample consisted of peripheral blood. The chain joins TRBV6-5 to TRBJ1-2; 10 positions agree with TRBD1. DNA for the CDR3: TGTGCCAACCGACAGGGGGCGTTTGGCTACACCTTC. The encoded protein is CANRQGAFGYTF.